Listed below are T cell receptor beta chains from one sample, sequenced in a study of T cell clones after liver transplantation. The protocol was immunoSEQ multiplex PCR, while the TCRdb copy is restricted to in-frame clones and leaves out a portion. This sample yields around 51,000 clones, of which 70% to 90% are seen a single time; over 13% belongs to the top ten. The sequences come from CD8+ T cells from blood, collected 12 months after liver transplant. Source of these receptors: a human patient who received a liver transplant. Certain T cells may be donor cells from the graft. Both conserved end residues are part of each CDR3. The D gene is left open where the match is weak. Only some rows state a clone size, as once, few, many or a class for expanded clones.

D gene,V gene,J gene,clone size,CDR3 protein,CDR3 DNA
NA,TRBV29-1,TRBJ1-2,NA,CSGIRGDGYTF,TGCAGCGGAATAAGGGGGGATGGCTACACCTTC
TRBD2,TRBV27,TRBJ2-1,NA,CATADGLAAYNEQFF,TGTGCCACCGCGGACGGACTAGCGGCATACAATGAGCAGTTCTTC
NA,TRBV27,TRBJ2-7,NA,CASSLAPPYEQYF,TGTGCCAGCAGTTTGGCACCTCCCTACGAGCAGTACTTC
NA,TRBV7-8,TRBJ2-1,NA,CASSLNLGQEGQFF,TGTGCCAGCAGCTTGAACCTTGGACAGGAGGGGCAGTTCTTC
TRBD1,TRBV2,TRBJ1-5,NA,CASSEVGPRQGANQPQHF,TGTGCCAGCAGTGAAGTGGGACCGCGGCAGGGGGCCAATCAGCCCCAGCATTTT
NA,TRBV29-1,TRBJ2-7,NA,CSVTGGAFSYEQYF,TGCAGCGTAACAGGAGGGGCCTTCTCCTACGAGCAGTACTTC
NA,TRBV28,TRBJ2-3,once,CASSPRLSTSERDTQYF,TGTGCCAGCAGTCCCCGTCTTAGTACTTCTGAGCGGGATACGCAGTATTTT
NA,TRBV6-1,TRBJ2-6,NA,CASTWANVLTF,TGTGCCAGTACCTGGGCCAACGTCCTGACTTTC
TRBD1,TRBV19,TRBJ1-2,NA,CASSIDGTAFYGYTF,TGTGCCAGTAGTATAGATGGGACAGCGTTCTATGGCTACACCTTC
TRBD2,TRBV11-2,TRBJ2-7,NA,CASSLGGLAGGSASGEQYF,TGTGCCAGCAGCTTAGGGGGACTAGCGGGAGGGTCCGCATCTGGCGAGCAGTACTTC
NA,TRBV6-4,TRBJ2-1,NA,CASSDHRYTTNEQFF,TGTGCCAGCAGTGACCATCGGTACACGACGAATGAGCAGTTCTTC
NA,TRBV27,TRBJ1-2,NA,CASSLGLSYGYTF,TGTGCCAGCAGTTTAGGACTGAGCTATGGCTACACCTTC
NA,TRBV5-6,TRBJ2-1,NA,CASSHARSYNEQFF,TGTGCCAGCAGCCATGCTAGATCCTACAATGAGCAGTTCTTC